These T cell receptor beta chains were read from a single sample in a study of cytomegalovirus exposure and HLA in healthy donors. Profiling relied on immunoSEQ multiplex PCR, and the TCRdb table lists in-frame clones only, not all of them. The repertoire includes 100,000 to 150,000 clones, 81% of them detected once, and about 1.8% sits in the top ten. Sequences were obtained from PBMCs. Receptors were obtained from a man between 18 and 35 years old in good health and CMV-seronegative. Each CDR3 is given with its conserved first and last residue. Each record gives: clone size, D gene, J gene, V gene, CDR3 protein, CDR3 DNA. D genes are given only for firm matches. The listing skips clone size in some rows; elsewhere it reads once, few, many or a size class.

clone size: .
D gene: TRBD2
J gene: TRBJ2-1
V gene: TRBV2
CDR3 protein: CASSGPAGAEQFF
CDR3 DNA: TGTGCCAGCAGTGGGCCAGCGGGGGCCGAGCAGTTCTTC

clone size: few
D gene: TRBD1
J gene: TRBJ2-3
V gene: TRBV5-4
CDR3 protein: CASSLRTGGGDTQYF
CDR3 DNA: TGTGCCAGCAGCTTGCGGACAGGGGGAGGAGATACGCAGTATTTT

clone size: .
D gene: .
J gene: TRBJ1-1
V gene: TRBV25-1
CDR3 protein: CASIGGTNTEAFF
CDR3 DNA: TGTGCCAGCATCGGGGGGACGAACACTGAAGCTTTCTTT

clone size: .
D gene: TRBD1
J gene: TRBJ2-7
V gene: TRBV11-2
CDR3 protein: CASSFAGGTYEQYF
CDR3 DNA: TGTGCCAGCAGCTTTGCAGGGGGCACCTACGAGCAGTACTTC

clone size: once
D gene: .
J gene: TRBJ1-3
V gene: TRBV6-5
CDR3 protein: CASAELNRATINF
CDR3 DNA: TGTGCCAGCGCCGAGTTAAACAGGGCCACCATCAATTTT

clone size: few
D gene: TRBD1
J gene: TRBJ2-7
V gene: TRBV9
CDR3 protein: CASSPGTGSYEQYF
CDR3 DNA: TGTGCCAGCAGCCCGGGGACAGGGTCCTACGAGCAGTACTTC

clone size: .
D gene: .
J gene: TRBJ2-7
V gene: TRBV19
CDR3 protein: CASTPGSLLVHEQYF
CDR3 DNA: TGTGCCAGTACCCCGGGATCCCTGCTCGTCCACGAGCAGTACTTC

clone size: .
D gene: .
J gene: TRBJ1-4
V gene: TRBV7-2
CDR3 protein: CASSPGEATNEKLFF
CDR3 DNA: TGTGCCAGCAGCCCGGGGGAAGCAACTAATGAAAAACTGTTTTTT

clone size: .
D gene: TRBD1
J gene: TRBJ1-2
V gene: TRBV6-5
CDR3 protein: CASGKKNRGSNGYTF
CDR3 DNA: TGTGCCAGCGGAAAGAAAAACAGGGGATCGAATGGCTACACCTTC

clone size: .
D gene: TRBD2
J gene: TRBJ2-1
V gene: TRBV7-3
CDR3 protein: CASSSSGGVYNEQFF
CDR3 DNA: TGTGCCAGCAGCTCTAGCGGGGGGGTTTACAATGAGCAGTTCTTC

clone size: .
D gene: .
J gene: TRBJ2-5
V gene: TRBV9
CDR3 protein: CASSEARGAAETQYF
CDR3 DNA: TGTGCCAGCAGCGAGGCCCGGGGGGCCGCGGAGACCCAGTACTTC

clone size: once
D gene: TRBD1
J gene: TRBJ1-5
V gene: TRBV6-6
CDR3 protein: CASGTGGDQPQHF
CDR3 DNA: TGTGCCAGTGGGACAGGGGGCGATCAGCCCCAGCATTTT

clone size: .
D gene: .
J gene: TRBJ2-1
V gene: TRBV7-3
CDR3 protein: CASSPDRSSYNEQFF
CDR3 DNA: TGTGCCAGCAGTCCCGACAGAAGCTCCTACAATGAGCAGTTCTTC

clone size: .
D gene: TRBD2
J gene: TRBJ2-4
V gene: TRBV7-9
CDR3 protein: CASSSPGLAGPTAKNIQYF
CDR3 DNA: TGTGCCAGCAGCTCTCCGGGACTAGCGGGTCCTACCGCCAAAAACATTCAGTACTTC

clone size: .
D gene: .
J gene: TRBJ1-2
V gene: TRBV6-5
CDR3 protein: CASSYGGEANYGYTF
CDR3 DNA: TGTGCCAGCAGTTACGGGGGGGAGGCTAACTATGGCTACACCTTC

clone size: few
D gene: .
J gene: TRBJ2-5
V gene: TRBV29-1
CDR3 protein: CSAETTGETQYF
CDR3 DNA: TGCAGCGCAGAGACTACTGGGGAGACCCAGTACTTC

clone size: .
D gene: .
J gene: TRBJ2-1
V gene: TRBV5-1
CDR3 protein: CASSFAAGTPTYNEQFF
CDR3 DNA: TGCGCCAGCAGCTTCGCTGCCGGGACACCTACCTACAATGAGCAGTTCTTC

clone size: .
D gene: .
J gene: TRBJ2-5
V gene: TRBV5-1
CDR3 protein: CASSLQETQYF
CDR3 DNA: TGCGCCAGCAGCCTTCAAGAGACCCAGTACTTC

clone size: .
D gene: .
J gene: TRBJ2-1
V gene: TRBV11-3
CDR3 protein: CASSPARASADNEQFF
CDR3 DNA: TGTGCCAGCAGCCCTGCGCGGGCGTCTGCCGACAATGAGCAGTTCTTC

clone size: few
D gene: .
J gene: TRBJ1-2
V gene: TRBV10-3
CDR3 protein: CAISERDTPGYGYTF
CDR3 DNA: TGTGCCATCAGTGAACGGGACACCCCCGGCTATGGCTACACCTTC

clone size: .
D gene: .
J gene: TRBJ2-5
V gene: TRBV5-8
CDR3 protein: CASKRPPGMFGETQYF
CDR3 DNA: TGTGCCAGCAAGCGACCCCCCGGGATGTTCGGAGAGACCCAGTACTTC

clone size: .
D gene: .
J gene: TRBJ2-7
V gene: TRBV6-1
CDR3 protein: CATSDRQSQPYEQYF
CDR3 DNA: TGTGCCACCAGTGATCGACAGTCGCAACCTTACGAGCAGTACTTC